The 26 T cell receptor beta chains given below trace back to one sample, sequenced in a study of molecular identifiers for immune sequencing clone quantification. TCRdb passed the PCR reads through MiXCR, listing each CDR3 protein once. The sample carries 300,000 to 400,000 distinct CDR3 sequences, 24% recorded once. Sequencing was carried out using naive CD8+ T cells from blood, with Jurkat cell RNA spiked in. Subset of the sample: FACS-sorted CD8+CD4-CCR7+CD45RA+ naive T cells. Every receptor here comes from a human donor in good health. Some libraries in this study had Jurkat cell RNA spiked in.

This clonotype was seen at least ten times. V is TRBV6-2 or TRBV6-3 and J is TRBJ2-1; no definite D call. The germline CDR1 and CDR2 sequences are MNHEY and SVGEGT. The V gene lost 0 bases and the J gene lost 7 bases, with 16 bases spanning the gap. The CDR3 has 16 amino acids. For the CDR3, the DNA is TGTGCCAGCAGTTACTCGAAGGCGGTAGCCCCAAATGAGCAGTTCTTC. Translating gives CASSYSKAVAPNEQFF.

In this sample, this clonotype turned up a few times. The chain links TRBV27 to TRBJ1-2, with D unclear. V shed 4 bases and J shed 8 bases, with 17 bases lying between them. The CDR3 has 14 residues. Germline V gene data show CDR1 as MNHEY and CDR2 as SMNVEV (reference sequence). This chain's CDR3 is CASSSAGPQAGYTF. CDR3 coding DNA: TGTGCCAGCAGTTCGGCAGGTCCCCAGGCCGGCTACACCTTC.

The chain carries TRBV4-1 and TRBJ1-5; weak D call: TRBD1 (6 bases). The CDR3 totals 16 residues. Germline V gene data show CDR1 as MGHRA and CDR2 as YSYEKL. Trimming took 3 bases from V and 1 from J, leaving 13 bases between them. The CDR3 DNA reads as TGCGCCAGCAGCCAGGCCGGGACACCAAGCAATCAGCCCCAGCATTTT. Protein product: CASSQAGTPSNQPQHF.

The sample holds a few counts of this clonotype. The chain is built from TRBV11-2 and TRBJ2-7; possible D gene TRBD2, 6 bases. With 5 bases removed from V and 0 bases from J, the gap between germline ends came to 14 bases. This CDR3 spans 15 amino acids. CDR1 and CDR2 (germline): SGHAT, FQNNGV. CDR3 in amino acids: CASSPGLGSSYEQYF. The CDR3, as DNA: TGTGCCAGCAGCCCGGGACTCGGTTCCTCCTACGAGCAGTACTTC.

This clonotype has only a few counts. V usage is TRBV6-6 and J usage is TRBJ2-7; 10 bases are shared with TRBD2. Germline-derived CDR1 and CDR2 are MNHNY and SVGAGI (reference sequence). The CDR3 is made up of 13 amino acids. V shed 4 bases, J shed 5 bases, and the junction held 2 bases outside the gene matches. The CDR3 is CASSSGTSDEQYF. The DNA of the CDR3 is TGTGCCAGCAGTTCCGGGACTAGCGACGAGCAGTACTTC.

A few counts support this clonotype. V is TRBV2 and J is TRBJ1-1, with D hard to call. The V gene lost 4 bases and the J gene lost 0 bases, with 9 bases spanning the gap. In germline, CDR1 is SNHLY, CDR2 FYNNEI. The CDR3 length is 14 residues. CDR3 region: CASSGYGMNTEAFF. For the CDR3, the DNA is TGTGCCAGCAGTGGTTACGGGATGAACACTGAAGCTTTCTTT.

The sample holds a few counts of this clonotype. The rearrangement joins TRBV12-3 or TRBV12-4 to TRBJ2-5; 7 bases are shared with TRBD1. J gave up 5 bases and V 5 bases, and 8 bases lay outside the gene matches. This CDR3 is built from 14 residues. The CDR3 here is CASSQQGQRETQYF. The CDR3 DNA reads as TGTGCCAGCAGTCAACAGGGGCAGAGGGAGACCCAGTACTTC.

This clonotype has a count of ten or more. The genes are TRBV13 and TRBJ2-3; D not resolved. Trimming shortened V by 1 base and J by 2 bases, and 7 bases separated the two germline ends. The CDR3 is 14 residues long. The germline V gene has CDR1 PRHDT and CDR2 FYEKMQ (reference sequence). The DNA of the CDR3 is TGTGCCAGCAGCTTAGTGTTTAACACAGATACGCAGTATTTT. Protein sequence: CASSLVFNTDTQYF. Full variable domain (missing parts from reference TRBV13 and TRBJ2-3): AAGVIQSPRHLIKEKRETATLKCYPIPRHDTVYWYQQGPGQDPQFLISFYEKMQSDKGSIPDRFSAQQFSDYHSELNMSSLELGDSALYFCASSLVFNTDTQYFGPGTRLTVL.

This clonotype has a count of ten or more. The V and J genes are TRBV20-1 and TRBJ2-7; 13 bases agree with TRBD2. Germline CDR1 DFQATT, CDR2 SNEGSKA (reference sequence). CDR3 length: 15 amino acids. Trimming removed 5 bases from V and 4 bases from J; junction bases left unmatched: 8. The CDR3 coding sequence is TGCAGTGCTGGAACTAGCGGGGGGGCCGGGTACGAGCAGTACTTC. This sequence encodes CSAGTSGGAGYEQYF.

This clonotype has more than one count but fewer than ten. This rearrangement joins TRBV5-4 to TRBJ1-3; TRBD1 aligns across 9 bases. V lost 4 bases and J lost 7; bases outside the gene matches: 3. This CDR3 is built from 13 residues. CDR1 is SGHNT and CDR2 is YYREEE in the germline V gene (reference sequence). The CDR3 coding sequence is TGTGCCAGCAGCCTAGGACAGGGGAACACCATATATTTT. Translation gives CASSLGQGNTIYF.

The chain combines TRBV29-1 with TRBJ2-7, with D perhaps TRBD2 (6 bases). V lost 3 bases and J 3 bases, leaving 12 bases between the germline ends. Germline V gene sequence: CDR1 SQVTM, CDR2 ANQGSEA. The CDR3 sequence is 13 residues long. CDR3 amino acids: CSVESGGGYEQYF. The CDR3 region has the DNA TGCAGCGTTGAGTCCGGGGGAGGCTACGAGCAGTACTTC.

The chain recombines TRBV27 with TRBJ1-6; no reliable D call. CDR3 size: 13 residues. The germline V gene encodes CDR1 MNHEY and CDR2 SMNVEV (reference sequence). The V end was cut by 4 bases, the J end by 7 bases, with 8 bases between. The CDR3 region has the DNA TGTGCCAGCAGTTGGTCAGTGAATTCACCCCTCCACTTT. Translation: CASSWSVNSPLHF.

This clonotype was seen a few times. J is TRBJ2-7 and V is TRBV6-5; D ambiguous. The CDR3 totals 14 residues. V lost 6 bases to trimming and J lost 1 base, with 13 bases between them. The germline V gene encodes CDR1 MNHEY and CDR2 SVGAGI. CDR3 sequence: CASRIQDSSYEQYF. CDR3 bases: TGTGCCAGCAGGATCCAGGATTCGTCCTACGAGCAGTACTTC.

This clonotype was found a few times. As DNA, the CDR3 is TGTGCCAGCTCACCGCCGGGACTAGCGGGGTCCTACGAGCAGTACTTC. The encoded protein is CASSPPGLAGSYEQYF. The V and J genes are TRBV18 and TRBJ2-7; 13 bases line up with TRBD2. V lost 3 bases and J lost 1; bases outside the gene matches: 3. From germline, CDR1 is KGHSH and CDR2 LQKENI. The CDR3 extends over 16 amino acids.

Details on this clonotype: A junction boundary mismatches the germline segment, possibly from a read error. The V and J genes are TRBV14 and TRBJ1-4, with D unclear. Germline CDR1 is SGHDN and CDR2 is FVKESK. CDR3 length equals 15 residues. The CDR3 DNA sequence: TGTGCCAGCTGCCAAGAGAGGGTGACAAATGAAAAACTGTTTTTT. This codes for CASCQERVTNEKLFF.

Of note for this clonotype: A single base separates this from a much larger clone, so it may be a read error. The chain couples TRBV12-3 or TRBV12-4 to TRBJ2-7; D is uncertain. Trimming cost V 7 bases and J 6 bases, with 16 bases left between them. The CDR3 runs 13 residues. The CDR3 bases are TGTGCCAGCACCCCAAATCCCGCCCTCGAGCAGTACTTC. It encodes CASTPNPALEQYF.

The CDR3 reads CAIRGQDSYEQYF. CDR3 sequence (DNA): TGTGCCATCAGGGGACAGGATTCCTACGAGCAGTACTTC. The V gene is TRBV10-3, the J gene TRBJ2-7; TRBD1 matches 8 bases. V lost 6 bases to trimming and J lost 1 base; unmatched junction nucleotides: 2. The CDR3 runs 13 residues. CDR1 and CDR2 (germline): ENHRY, SYGVKD.

The chain has TRBV6-4 and TRBJ1-3; D not resolved. The CDR3 is made up of 16 amino acids. Trimming pared 8 bases from V and 4 bases from J, leaving 21 bases between. Germline V lookup: CDR1 MRHNA, CDR2 SNTAGT. The CDR3 coding sequence is TGTGCCAGCCCACCGACGTCGGGATCGGCCGGAAACACCATATATTTT. Residues: CASPPTSGSAGNTIYF.

This clonotype was recorded many times. The chain links TRBV28 to TRBJ1-5, with 10 bases identical to TRBD1. Unmatched junction bases numbered 7, after V lost 6 bases and J lost 5 bases. CDR1 and CDR2 (germline): MDHEN, SYDVKM. The CDR3 runs 15 residues. The CDR3 DNA follows: TGTGCCAGCAGACAAGACAGGGGGCCTGATCAGCCCCAGCATTTT. It specifies CASRQDRGPDQPQHF.

In regard to this clonotype: A read error may explain this, as a much larger clone is one base away. The chain has TRBV6-5 and TRBJ2-1; 9 nucleotides line up with TRBD2. This CDR3 spans 14 amino acids. V trimming: 8 bases; J trimming: 5 bases; junction bases outside the gene matches: 7. CDR1 is MNHEY and CDR2 is SVGAGI in the germline V gene. CDR3 loop: CASGWGGGDNEQFF. The DNA of the CDR3 is TGTGCCAGCGGTTGGGGCGGGGGGGACAATGAGCAGTTCTTC.

At least ten counts were recorded for this clonotype. The chain couples TRBV4-3 to TRBJ2-7, with a possible D match to TRBD1 (5 bases). V was clipped by 0 bases and J by 3 bases, with 15 bases between them. The CDR3 sequence is 16 residues long. The V gene's germline CDR1 is LGHNA and CDR2 YSLEER. The CDR3 here is CASSQEWNSGFYEQYF. DNA of the CDR3: TGCGCCAGCAGCCAAGAGTGGAATTCAGGGTTCTACGAGCAGTACTTC.

This clonotype has ten or more counts. Here the CDR3 reads CATSDLMGNEQFF. The CDR3 DNA reads TGTGCCACCAGTGATTTAATGGGAAATGAGCAGTTCTTC. The chain recombines TRBV24-1 with TRBJ2-1; no reliable D call. Trimming took 1 base from V and 7 from J, leaving 7 bases between them. CDR1 is KGHDR, CDR2 SFDVKD, per germline. The CDR3 is 13 residues long.

This clonotype was counted between two and nine times. The chain couples TRBV27 to TRBJ2-7, with 8 bases identical to TRBD1. Trimming at V came to 4 bases and at J to 2 bases, leaving 7 bases not matched to a gene. From germline, CDR1 is MNHEY and CDR2 SMNVEV (reference sequence). CDR3 length: 15 residues. In nucleotides, the CDR3 is TGTGCCAGCAGTTCAAGGGACAGGACGCCCTACGAGCAGTACTTC. Protein product: CASSSRDRTPYEQYF.

As concerns this clonotype: Being one base from a much bigger clone, this may be a read error. This rearrangement joins TRBV6-6 to TRBJ2-3; D may be TRBD2 (5 bases). Germline CDR1 is MNHNY and CDR2 is SVGAGI (reference sequence). The CDR3 length is 13 residues. As DNA, the CDR3 is TGTGCCAGCAGGCACTCTAGCACAGATGCGCAGTATTTT. Protein sequence: CASRHSSTDAQYF.

This clonotype was counted between two and nine times. This chain uses TRBV10-2 with TRBJ2-3; 7 bases align to TRBD2. J lost 2 bases, V lost 6 bases, and 5 bases had no gene match. The CDR3 covers 14 residues. Germline CDR1 is WSHSY and CDR2 is SAAADI. This chain's CDR3 is CASSGDYYTDTQYF. In DNA form, the CDR3 reads TGCGCCAGCAGCGGGGACTATTACACAGATACGCAGTATTTT.

This rearrangement joins TRBV12-3 or TRBV12-4 to TRBJ1-1; 9 bases map to TRBD1. There are 14 residues in the CDR3. Unmatched junction bases numbered 6, after V lost 5 bases and J lost 5 bases. CDR3 nucleotide sequence: TGTGCCAGCAGTGGGATGGACAGGGGAACTGAAGCTTTCTTT. Residues: CASSGMDRGTEAFF.